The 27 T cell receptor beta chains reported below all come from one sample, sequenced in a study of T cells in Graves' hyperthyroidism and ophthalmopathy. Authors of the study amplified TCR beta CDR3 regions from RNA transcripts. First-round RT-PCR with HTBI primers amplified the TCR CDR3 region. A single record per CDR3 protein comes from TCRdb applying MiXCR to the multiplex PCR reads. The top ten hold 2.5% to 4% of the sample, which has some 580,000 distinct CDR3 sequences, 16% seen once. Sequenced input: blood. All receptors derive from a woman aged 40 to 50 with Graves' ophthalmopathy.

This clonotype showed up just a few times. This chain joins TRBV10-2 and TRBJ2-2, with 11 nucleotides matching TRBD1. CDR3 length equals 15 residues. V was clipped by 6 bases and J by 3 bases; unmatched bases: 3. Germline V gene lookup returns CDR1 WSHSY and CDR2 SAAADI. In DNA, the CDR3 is TGCGCCAGCAGGGTGGGACAGGGGGACACCGGGGAGCTGTTTTTT. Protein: CASRVGQGDTGELFF.

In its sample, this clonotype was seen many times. The CDR3: CSSRGAGGVYNSPLHF. DNA for the CDR3: TGCAGTTCCCGAGGGGCGGGGGGAGTATATAATTCACCCCTCCACTTT. The V and J genes are TRBV20-1 and TRBJ1-6; D possibly corresponds to TRBD1 (5 bases). Germline V gives CDR1 DFQATT, CDR2 SNEGSKA (reference sequence). V dropped 8 bases and J dropped 4 bases, with 21 bases sitting between them. There are 16 residues in the CDR3.

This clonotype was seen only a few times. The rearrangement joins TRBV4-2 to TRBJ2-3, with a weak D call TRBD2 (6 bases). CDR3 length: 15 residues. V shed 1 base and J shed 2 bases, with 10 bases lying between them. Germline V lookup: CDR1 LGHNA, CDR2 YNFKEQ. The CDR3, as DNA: TGTGCCAGCAGCCAAGGACTAGAGATCACAGATACGCAGTATTTT. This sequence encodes CASSQGLEITDTQYF.

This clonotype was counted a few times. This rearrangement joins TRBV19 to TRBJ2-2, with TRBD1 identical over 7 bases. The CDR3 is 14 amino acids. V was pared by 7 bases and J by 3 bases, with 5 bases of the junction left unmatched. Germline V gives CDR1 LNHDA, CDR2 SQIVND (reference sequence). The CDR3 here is CASTWTGHTGELFF. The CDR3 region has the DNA TGTGCCAGTACCTGGACAGGCCACACCGGGGAGCTGTTTTTT.

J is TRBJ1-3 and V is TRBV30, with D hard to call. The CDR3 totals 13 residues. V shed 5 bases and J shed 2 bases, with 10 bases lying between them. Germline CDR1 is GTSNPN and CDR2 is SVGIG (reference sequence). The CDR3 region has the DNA TGTGCCTGGGGACGGAGAGCTGGAAACACCATATATTTT. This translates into CAWGRRAGNTIYF.

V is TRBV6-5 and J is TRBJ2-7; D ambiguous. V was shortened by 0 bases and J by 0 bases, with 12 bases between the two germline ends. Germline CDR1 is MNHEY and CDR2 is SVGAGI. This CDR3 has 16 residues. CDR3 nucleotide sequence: TGTGCCAGCAGTTACTCGTTTAGAGCGAACTCCTACGAGCAGTACTTC. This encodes CASSYSFRANSYEQYF.

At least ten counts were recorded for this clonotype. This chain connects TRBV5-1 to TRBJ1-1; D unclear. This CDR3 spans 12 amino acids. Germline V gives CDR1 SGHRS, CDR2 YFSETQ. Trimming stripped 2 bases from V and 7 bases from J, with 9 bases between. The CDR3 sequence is CASSLALGEAFF. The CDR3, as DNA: TGCGCCAGCAGCTTAGCTCTGGGTGAAGCTTTCTTT.

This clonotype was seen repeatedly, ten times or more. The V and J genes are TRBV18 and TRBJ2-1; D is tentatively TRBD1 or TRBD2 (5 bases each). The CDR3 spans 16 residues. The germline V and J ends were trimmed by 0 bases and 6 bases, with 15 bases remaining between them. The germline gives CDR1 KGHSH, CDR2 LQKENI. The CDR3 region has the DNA TGTGCCAGCTCACCACCGAGGGGAGTTGGTTCCAATGAGCAGTTCTTC. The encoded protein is CASSPPRGVGSNEQFF.

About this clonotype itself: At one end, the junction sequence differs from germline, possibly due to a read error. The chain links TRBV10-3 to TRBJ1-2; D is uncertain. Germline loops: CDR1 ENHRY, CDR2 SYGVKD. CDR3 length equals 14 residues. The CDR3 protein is CAISEGLPNYGHTF. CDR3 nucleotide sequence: TGTGCCATCAGTGAGGGGCTTCCTAACTATGGCCACACCTTC.

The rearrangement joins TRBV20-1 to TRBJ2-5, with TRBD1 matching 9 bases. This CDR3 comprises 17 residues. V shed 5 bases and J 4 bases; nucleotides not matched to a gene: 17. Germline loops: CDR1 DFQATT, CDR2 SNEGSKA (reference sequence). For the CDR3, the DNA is TGCAGTGCTCCCCCCTATACCGGGACAGGGTTTATAGAGACCCAGTACTTC. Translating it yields CSAPPYTGTGFIETQYF.

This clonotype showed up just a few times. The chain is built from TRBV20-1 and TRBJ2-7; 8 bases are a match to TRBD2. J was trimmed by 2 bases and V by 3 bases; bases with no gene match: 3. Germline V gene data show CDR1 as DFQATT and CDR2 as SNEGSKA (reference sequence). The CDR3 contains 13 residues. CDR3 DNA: TGCAGTGCTAGCGGGGGGGTTACCTACGAGCAGTACTTC. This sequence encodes CSASGGVTYEQYF.

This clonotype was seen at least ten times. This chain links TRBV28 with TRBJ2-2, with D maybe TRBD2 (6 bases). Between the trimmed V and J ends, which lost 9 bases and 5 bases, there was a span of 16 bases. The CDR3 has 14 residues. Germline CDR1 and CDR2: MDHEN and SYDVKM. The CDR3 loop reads CASCRGRGTGELFF. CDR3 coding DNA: TGTGCCAGTTGTAGAGGGCGGGGTACCGGGGAGCTGTTTTTT.

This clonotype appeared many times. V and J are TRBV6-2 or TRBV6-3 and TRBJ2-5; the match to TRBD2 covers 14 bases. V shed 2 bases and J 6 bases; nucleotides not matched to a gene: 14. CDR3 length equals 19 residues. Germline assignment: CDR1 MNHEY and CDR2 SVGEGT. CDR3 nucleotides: TGTGCCAGCAGTTACGGGGGACTAGCGGGAGCCAGTCAAAGGCAGACCCAGTACTTC. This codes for CASSYGGLAGASQRQTQYF.

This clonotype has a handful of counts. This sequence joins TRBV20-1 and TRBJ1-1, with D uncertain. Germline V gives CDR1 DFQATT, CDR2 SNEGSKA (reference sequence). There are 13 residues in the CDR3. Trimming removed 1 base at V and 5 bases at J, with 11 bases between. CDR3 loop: CSARAPGGTEAFF. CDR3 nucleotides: TGCAGTGCTAGAGCGCCGGGTGGAACTGAAGCTTTCTTT.

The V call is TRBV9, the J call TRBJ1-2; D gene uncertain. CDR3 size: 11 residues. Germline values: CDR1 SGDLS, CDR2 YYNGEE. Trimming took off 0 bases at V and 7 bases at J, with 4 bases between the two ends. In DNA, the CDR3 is TGTGCCAGCAGCGTAGGCAGTGGCTACACCTTC. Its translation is CASSVGSGYTF. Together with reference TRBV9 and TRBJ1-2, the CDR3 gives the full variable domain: DSGVTQTPKHLITATGQRVTLRCSPRSGDLSVYWYQQSLDQGLQFLIQYYNGEERAKGNILERFSAQQFPDLHSELNLSSLELGDSALYFCASSVGSGYTFGSGTRLTVV.

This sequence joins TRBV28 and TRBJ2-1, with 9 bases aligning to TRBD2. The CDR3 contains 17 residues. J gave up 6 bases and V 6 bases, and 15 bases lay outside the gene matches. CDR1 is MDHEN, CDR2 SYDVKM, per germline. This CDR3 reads CASRVEVAGLAPNEQFF. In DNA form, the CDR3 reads TGTGCCAGCAGGGTCGAGGTAGCGGGACTAGCCCCCAATGAGCAGTTCTTC.

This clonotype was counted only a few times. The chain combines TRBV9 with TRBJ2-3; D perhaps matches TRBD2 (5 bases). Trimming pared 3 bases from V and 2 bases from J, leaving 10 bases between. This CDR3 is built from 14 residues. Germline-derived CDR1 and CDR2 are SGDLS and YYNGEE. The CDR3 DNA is TGTGCCAGCAGCGCCCTGAGGGTCACAGATACGCAGTATTTT. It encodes CASSALRVTDTQYF.

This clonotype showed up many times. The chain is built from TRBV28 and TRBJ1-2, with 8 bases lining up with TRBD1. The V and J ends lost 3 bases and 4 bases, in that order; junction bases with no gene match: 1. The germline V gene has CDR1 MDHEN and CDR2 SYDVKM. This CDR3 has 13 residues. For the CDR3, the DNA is TGTGCCAGCAGTTTCGGACAGGGCTATGGCTACACCTTC. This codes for CASSFGQGYGYTF.

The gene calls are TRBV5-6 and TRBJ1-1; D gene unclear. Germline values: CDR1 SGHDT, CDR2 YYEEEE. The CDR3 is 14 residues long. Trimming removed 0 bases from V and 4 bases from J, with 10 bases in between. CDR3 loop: CASSLASWGTEAFF. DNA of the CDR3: TGTGCCAGCAGCTTGGCCTCTTGGGGCACTGAAGCTTTCTTT.

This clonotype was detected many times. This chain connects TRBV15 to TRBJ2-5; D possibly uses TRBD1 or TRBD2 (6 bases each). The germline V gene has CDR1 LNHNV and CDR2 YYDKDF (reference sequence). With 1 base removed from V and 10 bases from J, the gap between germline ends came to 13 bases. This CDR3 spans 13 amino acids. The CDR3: CATSRGPGADQYF. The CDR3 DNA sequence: TGTGCCACCAGCAGAGGGCCGGGGGCGGACCAGTACTTC. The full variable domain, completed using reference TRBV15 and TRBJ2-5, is DAMVIQNPRYQVTQFGKPVTLSCSQTLNHNVMYWYQQKSSQAPKLLFHYYDKDFNNEADTPDNFQSRRPNTSFCFLDIRSPGLGDTAMYLCATSRGPGADQYFGPGTRLLVL.

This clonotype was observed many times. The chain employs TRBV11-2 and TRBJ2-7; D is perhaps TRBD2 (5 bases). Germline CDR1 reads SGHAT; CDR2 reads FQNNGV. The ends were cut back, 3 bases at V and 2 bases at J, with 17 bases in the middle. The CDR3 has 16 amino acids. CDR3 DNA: TGTGCCAGCAGCTTGGAGGACCGAATACAAACCTACGAGCAGTACTTC. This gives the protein CASSLEDRIQTYEQYF.

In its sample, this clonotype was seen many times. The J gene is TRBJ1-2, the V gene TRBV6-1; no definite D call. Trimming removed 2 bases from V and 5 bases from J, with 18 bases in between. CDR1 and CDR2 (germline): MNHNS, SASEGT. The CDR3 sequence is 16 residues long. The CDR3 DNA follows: TGTGCCAGCAGTGAATCGACGGCCCAGCCGGGATATGGCTACACCTTC. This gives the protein CASSESTAQPGYGYTF.

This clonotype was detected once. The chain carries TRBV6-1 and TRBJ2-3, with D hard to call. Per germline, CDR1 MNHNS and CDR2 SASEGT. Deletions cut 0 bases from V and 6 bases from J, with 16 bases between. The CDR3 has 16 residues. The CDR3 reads CASSEAQILPFDTQYF. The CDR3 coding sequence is TGTGCCAGCAGTGAAGCTCAAATCCTCCCGTTTGATACGCAGTATTTT.

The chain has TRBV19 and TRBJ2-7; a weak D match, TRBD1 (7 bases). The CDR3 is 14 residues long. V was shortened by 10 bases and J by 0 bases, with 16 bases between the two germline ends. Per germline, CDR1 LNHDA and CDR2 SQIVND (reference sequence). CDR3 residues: CATAPGGSSYEQYF. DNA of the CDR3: TGTGCCACGGCCCCAGGGGGGAGCTCCTACGAGCAGTACTTC. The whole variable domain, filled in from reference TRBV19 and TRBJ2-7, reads DGGITQSPKYLFRKEGQNVTLSCEQNLNHDAMYWYRQDPGQGLRLIYYSQIVNDFQKGDIAEGYSVSREKKESFPLTVTSAQKNPTAFYLCATAPGGSSYEQYFGPGTRLTVT.

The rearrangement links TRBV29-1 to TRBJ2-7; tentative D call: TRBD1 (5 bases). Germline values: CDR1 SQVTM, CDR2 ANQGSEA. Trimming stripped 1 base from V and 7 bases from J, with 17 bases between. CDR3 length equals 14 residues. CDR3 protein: CSVEVSNRYQEQYF. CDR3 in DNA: TGCAGCGTTGAAGTGAGCAACAGGTATCAGGAGCAGTACTTC.

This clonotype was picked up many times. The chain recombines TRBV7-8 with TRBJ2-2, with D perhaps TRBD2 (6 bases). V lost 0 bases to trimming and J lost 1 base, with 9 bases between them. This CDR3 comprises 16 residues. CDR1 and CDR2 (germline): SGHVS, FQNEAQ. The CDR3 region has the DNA TGTGCCAGCAGCTTAGCGAATAGCGGGAACACCGGGGAGCTGTTTTTT. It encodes CASSLANSGNTGELFF.

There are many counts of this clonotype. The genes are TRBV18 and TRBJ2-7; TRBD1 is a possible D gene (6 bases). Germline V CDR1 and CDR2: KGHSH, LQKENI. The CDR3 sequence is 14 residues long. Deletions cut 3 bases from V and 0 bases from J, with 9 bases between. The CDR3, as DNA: TGTGCCAGCTCACCCGGCAGGGGCTCCTACGAGCAGTACTTC. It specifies CASSPGRGSYEQYF.